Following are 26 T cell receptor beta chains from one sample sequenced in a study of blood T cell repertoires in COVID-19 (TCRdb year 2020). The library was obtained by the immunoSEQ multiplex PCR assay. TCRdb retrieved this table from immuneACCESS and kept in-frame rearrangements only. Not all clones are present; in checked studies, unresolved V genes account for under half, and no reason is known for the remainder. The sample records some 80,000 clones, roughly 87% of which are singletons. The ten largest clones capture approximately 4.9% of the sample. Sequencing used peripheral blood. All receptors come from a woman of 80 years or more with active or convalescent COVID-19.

Here the CDR3 reads CASSSTSGRAGGNEQFF. CDR3 coding DNA: TGTGCCAGCAGCTCGACTAGCGGGAGGGCCGGGGGCAATGAGCAGTTCTTC. The chain joins TRBV7-2 to TRBJ2-1; 14 bases map to TRBD2. Unmatched junction bases numbered 8, after V lost 4 bases and J lost 6 bases. The CDR3 spans 17 residues. The germline V gene encodes CDR1 SGHTA and CDR2 FQGNSA.

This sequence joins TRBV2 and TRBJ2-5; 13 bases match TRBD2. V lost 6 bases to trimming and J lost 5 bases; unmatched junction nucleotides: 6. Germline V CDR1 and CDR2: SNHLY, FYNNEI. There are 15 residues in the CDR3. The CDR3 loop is CASRLAGGPRETQYF. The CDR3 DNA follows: TGTGCCAGCAGACTAGCGGGAGGGCCTAGGGAGACCCAGTACTTC.

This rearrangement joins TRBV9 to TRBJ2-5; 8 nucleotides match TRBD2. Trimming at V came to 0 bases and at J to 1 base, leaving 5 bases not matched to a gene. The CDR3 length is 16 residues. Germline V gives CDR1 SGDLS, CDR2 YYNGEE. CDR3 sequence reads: CASSVGVSGTQETQYF. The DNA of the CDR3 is TGTGCCAGCAGCGTAGGGGTTAGCGGGACCCAAGAGACCCAGTACTTC.

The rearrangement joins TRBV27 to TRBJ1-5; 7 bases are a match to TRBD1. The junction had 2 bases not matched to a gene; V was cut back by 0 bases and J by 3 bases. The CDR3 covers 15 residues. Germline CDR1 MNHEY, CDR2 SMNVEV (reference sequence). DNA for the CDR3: TGTGCCAGCAGTTTATCGGGACAGTTCAATCAGCCCCAGCATTTT. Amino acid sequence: CASSLSGQFNQPQHF.

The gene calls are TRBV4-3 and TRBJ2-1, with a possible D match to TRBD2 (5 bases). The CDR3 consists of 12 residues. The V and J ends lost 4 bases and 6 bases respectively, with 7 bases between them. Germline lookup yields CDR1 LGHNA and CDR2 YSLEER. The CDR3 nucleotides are TGCGCCAGCAGCCTGGACTTCAATGAGCAGTTCTTC. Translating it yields CASSLDFNEQFF.

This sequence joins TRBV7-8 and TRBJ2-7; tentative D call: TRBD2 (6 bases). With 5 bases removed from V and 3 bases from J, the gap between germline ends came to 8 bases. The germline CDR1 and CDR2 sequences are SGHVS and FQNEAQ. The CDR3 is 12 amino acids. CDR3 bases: TGTGCCAGCAGCGGGGGAGGCTACGAGCAGTACTTC. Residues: CASSGGGYEQYF.

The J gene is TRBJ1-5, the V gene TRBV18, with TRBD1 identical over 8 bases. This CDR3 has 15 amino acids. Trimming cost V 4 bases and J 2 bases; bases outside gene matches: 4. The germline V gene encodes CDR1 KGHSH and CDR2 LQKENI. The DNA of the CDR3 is TGTGCCAGCTCACTCGACAGGGGCGGCAATCAGCCCCAGCATTTT. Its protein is CASSLDRGGNQPQHF.

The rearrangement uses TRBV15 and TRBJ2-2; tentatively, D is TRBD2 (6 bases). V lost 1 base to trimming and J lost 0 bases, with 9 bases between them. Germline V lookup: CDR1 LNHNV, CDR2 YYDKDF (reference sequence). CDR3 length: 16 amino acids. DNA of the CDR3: TGTGCCACCAGCAGAGGTGAGCGGGCGAACACCGGGGAGCTGTTTTTT. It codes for CATSRGERANTGELFF. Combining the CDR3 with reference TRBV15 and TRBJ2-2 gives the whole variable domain DAMVIQNPRYQVTQFGKPVTLSCSQTLNHNVMYWYQQKSSQAPKLLFHYYDKDFNNEADTPDNFQSRRPNTSFCFLDIRSPGLGDTAMYLCATSRGERANTGELFFGEGSRLTVL.

The CDR3 DNA reads as TGTGCCAGCAGTTTAGTCCGAGAGACCCAGTACTTC. It yields the protein CASSLVRETQYF. The V call is TRBV28, the J call TRBJ2-5; D unclear. The V end was cut by 2 bases, the J end by 4 bases, with 5 bases between. This CDR3 is built from 12 residues. From germline, CDR1 is MDHEN and CDR2 SYDVKM.

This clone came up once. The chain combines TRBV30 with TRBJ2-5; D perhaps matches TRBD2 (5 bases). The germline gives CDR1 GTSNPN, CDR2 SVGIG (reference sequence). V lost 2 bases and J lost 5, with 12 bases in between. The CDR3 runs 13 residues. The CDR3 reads CAWSPRAGETQYF. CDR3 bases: TGTGCCTGGAGTCCGAGGGCGGGCGAGACCCAGTACTTC. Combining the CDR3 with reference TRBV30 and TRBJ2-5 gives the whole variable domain SQTIHQWPATLVQPVGSPLSLECTVEGTSNPNLYWYRQAAGRGLQLLFYSVGIGQISSEVPQNLSASRPQDRQFILSSKKLLLSDSGFYLCAWSPRAGETQYFGPGTRLLVL.

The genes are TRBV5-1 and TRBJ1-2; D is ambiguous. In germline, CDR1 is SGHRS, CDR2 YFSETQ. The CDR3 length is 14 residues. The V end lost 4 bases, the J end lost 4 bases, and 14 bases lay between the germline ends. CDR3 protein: CASSPIGEGYGYTF. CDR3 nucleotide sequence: TGCGCCAGCAGCCCTATCGGGGAGGGCTATGGCTACACCTTC.

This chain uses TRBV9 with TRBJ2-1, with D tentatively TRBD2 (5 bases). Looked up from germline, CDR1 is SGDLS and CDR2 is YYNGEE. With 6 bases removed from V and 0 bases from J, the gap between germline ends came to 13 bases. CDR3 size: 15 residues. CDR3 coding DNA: TGTGCCAGCACCAAGGAAGGGAGCTCCTACAATGAGCAGTTCTTC. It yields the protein CASTKEGSSYNEQFF.

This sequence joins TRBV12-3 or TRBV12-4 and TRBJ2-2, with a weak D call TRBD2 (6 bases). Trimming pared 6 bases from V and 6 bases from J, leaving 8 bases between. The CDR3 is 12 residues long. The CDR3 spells CASRGEAGELFF. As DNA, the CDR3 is TGTGCCAGCAGAGGGGAGGCCGGGGAGCTGTTTTTT.

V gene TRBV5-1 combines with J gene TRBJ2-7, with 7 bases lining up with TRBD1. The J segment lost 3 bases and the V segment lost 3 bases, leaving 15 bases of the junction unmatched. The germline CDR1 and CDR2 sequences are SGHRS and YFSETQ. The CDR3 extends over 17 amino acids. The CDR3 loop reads CASSSEGAGKGNYEQYF. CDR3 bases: TGCGCCAGCAGCTCTGAGGGGGCGGGCAAAGGGAACTACGAGCAGTACTTC. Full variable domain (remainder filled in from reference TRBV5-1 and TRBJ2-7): KAGVTQTPRYLIKTRGQQVTLSCSPISGHRSVSWYQQTPGQGLQFLFEYFSETQRNKGNFPGRFSGRQFSNSRSEMNVSTLELGDSALYLCASSSEGAGKGNYEQYFGPGTRLTVT.

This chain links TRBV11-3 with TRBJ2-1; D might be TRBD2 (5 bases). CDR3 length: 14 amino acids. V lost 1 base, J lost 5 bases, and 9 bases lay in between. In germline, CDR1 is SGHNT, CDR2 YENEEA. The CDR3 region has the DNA TGTGCCAGCAGCTTAGGCACACTAGACAATGAGCAGTTCTTC. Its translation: CASSLGTLDNEQFF.

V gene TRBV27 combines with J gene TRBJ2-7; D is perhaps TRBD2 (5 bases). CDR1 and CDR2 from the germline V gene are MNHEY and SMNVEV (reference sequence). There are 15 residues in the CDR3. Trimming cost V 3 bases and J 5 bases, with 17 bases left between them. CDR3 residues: CASSFQDRESHEQYF. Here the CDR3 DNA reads TGTGCCAGCAGTTTCCAGGATCGGGAATCCCACGAGCAGTACTTC.

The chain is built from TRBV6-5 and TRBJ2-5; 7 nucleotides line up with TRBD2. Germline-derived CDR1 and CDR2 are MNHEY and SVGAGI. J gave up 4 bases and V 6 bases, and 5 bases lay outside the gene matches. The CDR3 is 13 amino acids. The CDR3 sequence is CASRVAGVETQYF. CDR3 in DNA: TGTGCCAGCAGGGTCGCGGGGGTAGAGACCCAGTACTTC.

CDR3 DNA sequence: TGTGCCAGCAGTTTCGGGAGAATTGAAGCTTTCTTT. Its translation is CASSFGRIEAFF. J is TRBJ1-1 and V is TRBV12-3 or TRBV12-4; D is ambiguous. V lost 3 bases to trimming and J lost 7 bases, with 9 bases between them. CDR3 length: 12 residues.

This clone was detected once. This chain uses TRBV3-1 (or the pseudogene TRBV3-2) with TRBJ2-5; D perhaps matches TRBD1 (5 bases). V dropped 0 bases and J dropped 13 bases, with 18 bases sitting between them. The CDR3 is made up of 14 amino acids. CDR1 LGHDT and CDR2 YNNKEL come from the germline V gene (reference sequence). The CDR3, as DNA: TGTGCCAGCAGCCAAGATCCTAGGGGCAGGGTAGGGTACTTC. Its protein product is CASSQDPRGRVGYF.

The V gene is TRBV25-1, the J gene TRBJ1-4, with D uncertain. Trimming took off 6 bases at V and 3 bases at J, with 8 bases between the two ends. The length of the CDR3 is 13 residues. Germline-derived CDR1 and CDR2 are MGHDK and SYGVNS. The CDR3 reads CASSPAANEKLFF. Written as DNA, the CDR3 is TGTGCCAGCAGCCCCGCAGCTAATGAAAAACTGTTTTTT.

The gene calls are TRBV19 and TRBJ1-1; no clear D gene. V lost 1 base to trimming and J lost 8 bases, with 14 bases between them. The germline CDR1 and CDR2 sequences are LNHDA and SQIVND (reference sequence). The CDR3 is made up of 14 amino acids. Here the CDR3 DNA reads TGTGCCAGTAGTATAGGGCGAGACCGGGGAGAAGCTTTCTTT. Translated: CASSIGRDRGEAFF.

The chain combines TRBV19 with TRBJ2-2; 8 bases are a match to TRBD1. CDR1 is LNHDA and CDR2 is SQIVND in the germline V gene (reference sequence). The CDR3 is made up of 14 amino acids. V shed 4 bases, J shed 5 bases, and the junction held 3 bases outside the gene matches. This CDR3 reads CASSTRGQTGELFF. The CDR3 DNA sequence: TGTGCCAGTAGTACCAGGGGGCAAACCGGGGAGCTGTTTTTT.

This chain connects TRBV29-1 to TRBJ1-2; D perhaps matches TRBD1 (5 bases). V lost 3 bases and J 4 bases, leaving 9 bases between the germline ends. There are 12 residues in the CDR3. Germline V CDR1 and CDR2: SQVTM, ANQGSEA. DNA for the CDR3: TGCAGCGTTGACCGGGACTCCTATGGCTACACCTTC. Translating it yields CSVDRDSYGYTF.

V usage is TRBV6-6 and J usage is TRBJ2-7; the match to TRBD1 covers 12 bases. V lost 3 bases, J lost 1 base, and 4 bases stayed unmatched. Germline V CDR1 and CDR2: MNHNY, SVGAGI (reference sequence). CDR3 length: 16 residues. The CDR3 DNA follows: TGTGCCAGCAGTTATGGGACAGGGGGCATTTCCTACGAGCAGTACTTC. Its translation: CASSYGTGGISYEQYF.

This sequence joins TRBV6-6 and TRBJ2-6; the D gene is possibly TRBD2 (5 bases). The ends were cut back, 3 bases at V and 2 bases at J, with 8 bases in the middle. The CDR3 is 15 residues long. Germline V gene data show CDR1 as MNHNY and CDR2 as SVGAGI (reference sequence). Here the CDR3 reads CASSYDGAGANVLTF. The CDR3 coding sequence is TGTGCCAGCAGTTATGACGGGGCTGGGGCCAACGTCCTGACTTTC.

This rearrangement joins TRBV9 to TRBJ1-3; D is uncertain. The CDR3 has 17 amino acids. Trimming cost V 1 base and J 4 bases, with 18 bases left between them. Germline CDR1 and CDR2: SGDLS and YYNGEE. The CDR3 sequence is CASSVTAAAALGNTIYF. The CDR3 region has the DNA TGTGCCAGCAGCGTAACGGCGGCAGCGGCTCTCGGAAACACCATATATTTT.